Presented here are 20 T cell receptor beta chains from one specimen sequenced in a study of cytomegalovirus exposure and HLA in healthy donors. PCR amplification relied on 60 Vbeta primers (plus 13 Jbeta primers). Sequencing was performed with immunoSEQ multiplex PCR; in TCRdb, only in-frame clones are kept and a portion is missing. The sample consists of about 160,000 clones, approximately 76% of them appearing once. The sequencing input was PBMCs. The receptors come from a female donor in good health and CMV-seronegative.

The CDR3 loop reads CASSIRQGLYEQYF. As DNA, the CDR3 is TGTGCCAGTAGTATACGACAGGGGCTCTACGAGCAGTACTTC. This rearrangement joins TRBV19 to TRBJ2-7, with 8 nucleotides matching TRBD1. Germline lookup yields CDR1 LNHDA and CDR2 SQIVND (reference sequence). Germline trimming cut 2 bases from V and 3 bases from J; bases unmatched to any gene: 3. CDR3 length equals 14 residues.

V usage is TRBV7-2 and J usage is TRBJ2-1, with D tentatively TRBD1 (5 bases). CDR1 SGHTA and CDR2 FQGNSA come from the germline V gene. V was shortened by 0 bases and J by 0 bases, with 6 bases between the two germline ends. This CDR3 has 15 amino acids. CDR3 amino acids: CASSLAGASYNEQFF. The CDR3, as DNA: TGTGCCAGCAGCTTAGCAGGGGCCTCCTACAATGAGCAGTTCTTC.

J is TRBJ2-5 and V is TRBV5-1; 9 positions match TRBD1. Trimming took 4 bases from V and 6 from J; bases not matched to a gene: 10. Germline V lookup: CDR1 SGHRS, CDR2 YFSETQ. CDR3 size: 15 residues. CDR3 in DNA: TGCGCCAGCAGCACCGGGACAGGGCCGAGGAAGACCCAGTACTTC. It is translated as CASSTGTGPRKTQYF.

This clone was seen a few times. The rearrangement uses TRBV19 and TRBJ2-1; 9 bases fit TRBD2. Germline V lookup: CDR1 LNHDA, CDR2 SQIVND (reference sequence). J was trimmed by 7 bases and V by 5 bases; bases with no gene match: 9. This CDR3 spans 15 amino acids. The CDR3 DNA follows: TGTGCCAGTAGTTCAAGCGGGGGGAGGGGGAATGAGCAGTTCTTC. This codes for CASSSSGGRGNEQFF.

The rearrangement uses TRBV25-1 and TRBJ1-1; TRBD1 agrees at 7 bases. With 7 bases clipped from V and 1 base from J, the junction kept 3 bases outside the gene matches. Germline CDR1 is MGHDK and CDR2 is SYGVNS. This CDR3 has 13 amino acids. The CDR3 is CASTPGGNTEAFF. CDR3 sequence (DNA): TGTGCCAGCACTCCAGGGGGGAACACTGAAGCTTTCTTT.

The gene calls are TRBV5-1 and TRBJ1-5; D perhaps matches TRBD1 (5 bases). The CDR3 consists of 16 residues. The V gene lost 0 bases and the J gene lost 0 bases, with 10 bases spanning the gap. Per germline, CDR1 SGHRS and CDR2 YFSETQ. The CDR3 coding sequence is TGCGCCAGCAGCTTGGGACAGCTCTATAGCAATCAGCCCCAGCATTTT. Translating it yields CASSLGQLYSNQPQHF.

The V call is TRBV6-5, the J call TRBJ2-7, with TRBD1 matching 9 bases. Germline CDR1 and CDR2: MNHEY and SVGAGI. J was trimmed by 1 base and V by 6 bases; bases with no gene match: 4. The CDR3 spans 14 residues. The CDR3 reads CASRPGQGSYEQYF. Written as DNA, the CDR3 is TGTGCCAGCAGACCGGGACAGGGTTCCTACGAGCAGTACTTC.

In its sample, this clone was seen once. J is TRBJ2-2 and V is TRBV14, with 7 bases aligning to TRBD2. This CDR3 is 16 amino acids long. The germline gives CDR1 SGHDN, CDR2 FVKESK. The ends lost 2 bases at V and 1 base at J; junction bases unmatched: 4. CDR3 nucleotide sequence: TGTGCCAGCAGCCAACGGAGCGGGGTGAACACCGGGGAGCTGTTTTTT. Residues: CASSQRSGVNTGELFF.

This chain's CDR3 is CAISESRSNEAFF. The CDR3, as DNA: TGTGCCATCAGTGAGTCGAGGAGTAATGAAGCTTTCTTT. The V call is TRBV10-3, the J call TRBJ1-1; no firm D call. CDR1 and CDR2 (germline): ENHRY, SYGVKD. The V gene lost 0 bases and the J gene lost 7 bases, with 9 bases spanning the gap. The CDR3 spans 13 residues.

The CDR3 bases are TGTGCCAGCAGCCTTACACAGGGTGAGGATGGCTACACCTTC. Residues: CASSLTQGEDGYTF. This chain connects TRBV2 to TRBJ1-2; tentatively, D is TRBD1 (6 bases). CDR3 length: 14 amino acids. CDR1 SNHLY and CDR2 FYNNEI come from the germline V gene. V was cut by 6 bases and J by 6 bases, with 17 bases left in between.

The chain recombines TRBV19 with TRBJ1-6; the match to TRBD1 covers 9 bases. Trimming took 6 bases from V and 8 from J; bases not matched to a gene: 8. The length of the CDR3 is 15 residues. Germline assignment: CDR1 LNHDA and CDR2 SQIVND (reference sequence). The CDR3 loop reads CASSPGTGMYSPLHF. CDR3 DNA: TGTGCCAGTAGCCCCGGGACAGGGATGTATTCACCCCTCCACTTT. The variable domain in full, with the rest retrieved from reference TRBV19 and TRBJ1-6, is DGGITQSPKYLFRKEGQNVTLSCEQNLNHDAMYWYRQDPGQGLRLIYYSQIVNDFQKGDIAEGYSVSREKKESFPLTVTSAQKNPTAFYLCASSPGTGMYSPLHFGNGTRLTVT.

This clone appeared a few times. The V call is TRBV5-4, the J call TRBJ1-2; D is undetermined. The CDR3 length is 13 residues. Germline CDR1 reads SGHNT; CDR2 reads YYREEE (reference sequence). V lost 3 bases and J 7 bases, leaving 13 bases between the germline ends. The CDR3 loop is CASSWAGVSGYTF. In DNA, the CDR3 is TGTGCCAGCAGCTGGGCCGGGGTTAGTGGCTACACCTTC.

The J gene is TRBJ2-1, the V gene TRBV4-1, with 14 positions matching TRBD2. After removal of 3 bases from V and 7 bases from J, the junction contained 5 bases not matched to a gene. The germline gives CDR1 MGHRA, CDR2 YSYEKL. This CDR3 spans 16 amino acids. Written as DNA, the CDR3 is TGCGCCAGCAGCCATGGGACTAGCGGGAGAATGAATGAGCAGTTCTTC. Protein sequence: CASSHGTSGRMNEQFF.

The chain links TRBV27 to TRBJ2-2; 9 bases match TRBD2. V was pared by 4 bases and J by 7 bases, with 4 bases of the junction left unmatched. Germline V CDR1 and CDR2: MNHEY, SMNVEV (reference sequence). This CDR3 is 14 amino acids long. CDR3 region: CASSYSGSFGELFF. Here the CDR3 DNA reads TGTGCCAGCAGTTATAGCGGGAGTTTCGGGGAGCTGTTTTTT.

V gene TRBV10-1 combines with J gene TRBJ2-7, with 9 bases fitting TRBD2. CDR1 is WNHNN, CDR2 SYGVQD, per germline (reference sequence). V was pared by 3 bases and J by 3 bases, with 12 bases of the junction left unmatched. CDR3 length: 17 residues. CDR3 in DNA: TGCGCCAGCAGTGAATTTTGGGGGACTAGCCAAATCTACGAGCAGTACTTC. It is translated as CASSEFWGTSQIYEQYF.

J is TRBJ2-2 and V is TRBV7-6; 7 bases line up with TRBD1. Trimming at V came to 2 bases and at J to 2 bases, leaving 8 bases not matched to a gene. Germline CDR1 SGHVS, CDR2 FNYEAQ. The length of the CDR3 is 17 residues. The CDR3 reads CASSLPPGQINTGELFF. For the CDR3, the DNA is TGTGCCAGCAGCTTACCCCCGGGACAGATCAACACCGGGGAGCTGTTTTTT.

This sequence joins TRBV11-2 and TRBJ2-7; perhaps TRBD1 as D (5 bases). Trimming cost V 2 bases and J 5 bases, with 16 bases left between them. The CDR3 length is 15 residues. Germline CDR1 and CDR2: SGHAT and FQNNGV. CDR3 protein: CASSLSSQGINEQYF. The CDR3 bases are TGTGCCAGCAGCTTAAGTAGCCAGGGTATAAACGAGCAGTACTTC.

The chain links TRBV7-6 to TRBJ2-3; maybe TRBD1 (5 bases). The germline V gene has CDR1 SGHVS and CDR2 FNYEAQ. V was shortened by 6 bases and J by 2 bases, with 18 bases between the two germline ends. The CDR3 has 16 residues. CDR3 sequence: CASSSADNTPTDTQYF. The CDR3, as DNA: TGTGCCAGCAGTTCCGCGGACAATACCCCCACAGATACGCAGTATTTT.

This sequence joins TRBV5-1 and TRBJ2-3, with 8 bases matching TRBD2. Germline-derived CDR1 and CDR2 are SGHRS and YFSETQ. V shed 0 bases, J shed 9 bases, and the junction held 12 bases outside the gene matches. CDR3 length equals 16 residues. CDR3 DNA sequence: TGCGCCAGCAGCTTGGCGGGGACTAGTCGGTATGACACGCAGTATTTT. It encodes CASSLAGTSRYDTQYF.

The chain is built from TRBV30 and TRBJ2-5; perhaps TRBD2 as D (5 bases). V was pared by 5 bases and J by 2 bases, with 18 bases between. The CDR3 extends over 15 amino acids. CDR1 and CDR2 (germline): GTSNPN, SVGIG (reference sequence). The CDR3 here is CAWVADRGLQETQYF. The CDR3 nucleotides are TGTGCCTGGGTGGCGGACCGCGGGTTACAAGAGACCCAGTACTTC.